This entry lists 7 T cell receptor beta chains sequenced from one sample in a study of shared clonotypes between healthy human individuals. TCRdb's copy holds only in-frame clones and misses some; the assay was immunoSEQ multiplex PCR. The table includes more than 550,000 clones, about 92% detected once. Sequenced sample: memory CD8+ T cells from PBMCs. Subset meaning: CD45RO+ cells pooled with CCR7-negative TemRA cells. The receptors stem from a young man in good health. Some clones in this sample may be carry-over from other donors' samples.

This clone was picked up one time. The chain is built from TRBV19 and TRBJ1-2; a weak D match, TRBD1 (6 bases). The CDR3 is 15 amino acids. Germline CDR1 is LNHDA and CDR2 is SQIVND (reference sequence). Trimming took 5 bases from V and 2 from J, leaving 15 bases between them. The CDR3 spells CASSPRTDSNYGYTF. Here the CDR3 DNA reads TGTGCCAGTAGTCCGCGGACAGATTCCAACTATGGCTACACCTTC.

CDR3 loop: CASSAGAGSSPSRSYEQYF. For the CDR3, the DNA is TGTGCCAGCAGCGCTGGGGCGGGTTCCAGCCCGTCTCGGAGCTACGAGCAGTACTTC. The V and J genes are TRBV7-9 and TRBJ2-7; D may match TRBD1 or TRBD2 (5 bases each). CDR1 SEHNR and CDR2 FQNEAQ come from the germline V gene (reference sequence). This CDR3 region has 19 residues. The ends were cut back, 5 bases at V and 3 bases at J, with 29 bases in the middle.

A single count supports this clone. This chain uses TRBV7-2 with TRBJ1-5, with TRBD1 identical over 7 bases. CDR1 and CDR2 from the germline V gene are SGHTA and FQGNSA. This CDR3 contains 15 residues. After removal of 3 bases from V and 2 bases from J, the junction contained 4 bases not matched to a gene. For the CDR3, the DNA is TGTGCCAGCAGCTTGGAGGGGGCTGGCAATCAGCCCCAGCATTTT. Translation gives CASSLEGAGNQPQHF.

The CDR3 nucleotides read TGTGCCCAAGTGGGGGGTCGTCACACTGAAGCTTTCTTT. As protein: CAQVGGRHTEAFF. V gene TRBV30 combines with J gene TRBJ1-1, with D possibly TRBD1 on 5 matching bases. CDR1 and CDR2 from the germline V gene are GTSNPN and SVGIG (reference sequence). Trimming removed 8 bases from V and 3 bases from J, with 16 bases in between. The CDR3 has 13 amino acids.

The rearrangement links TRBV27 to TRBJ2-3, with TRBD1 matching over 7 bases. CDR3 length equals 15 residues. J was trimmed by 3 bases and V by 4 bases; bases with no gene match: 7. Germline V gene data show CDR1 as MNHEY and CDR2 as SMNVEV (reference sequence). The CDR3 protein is CASSSTGAWTDTQYF. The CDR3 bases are TGTGCCAGCAGTTCTACAGGGGCGTGGACAGATACGCAGTATTTT.

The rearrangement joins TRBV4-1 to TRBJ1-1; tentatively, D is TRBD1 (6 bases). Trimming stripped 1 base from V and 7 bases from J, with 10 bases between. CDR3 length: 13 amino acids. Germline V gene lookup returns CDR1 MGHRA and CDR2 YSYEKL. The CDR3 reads CASSQGTEDEAFF. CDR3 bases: TGCGCCAGCAGCCAAGGGACAGAAGATGAAGCTTTCTTT.

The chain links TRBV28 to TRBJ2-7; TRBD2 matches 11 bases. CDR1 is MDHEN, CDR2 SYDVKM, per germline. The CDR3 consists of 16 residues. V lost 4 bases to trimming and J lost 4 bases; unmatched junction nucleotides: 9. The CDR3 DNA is TGTGCCAGCAGTTCAACGGGGACTAGCGGAATATACGAGCAGTACTTC. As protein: CASSSTGTSGIYEQYF.